This TCR beta chain was documented in a study of blood T cell repertoires in COVID-19. About the study: Both acute and convalescent COVID-19 samples were obtained from the United States, Italy and Spain. Sources were T cells, B-cell-depleted T cells, or PBMCs; the material itself was cDNA or gDNA.

Original processing notes: Reference gene primers were amplified, and this amplification served to estimate nucleated cell counts. Sequencing was performed with immunoSEQ multiplex PCR; in TCRdb, only in-frame clones are kept and a portion is missing. The D gene and trimming were derived from the DNA, and the V and J assignments and clone size from that table. The sample contains tens of thousands of clones, about four fifths of which appear only once. CDR1 MDHEN and CDR2 SYDVKM come from the germline V gene. The ends were cut back, 9 bases at V and 5 bases at J, with 7 bases in the middle. The CDR3 consists of 10 residues.

The clonotype was recovered from a human donor with acute or convalescent COVID-19. The donor label of this sample is uncertain. The chain carries TRBV28 and TRBJ1-2; TRBD1 is a possible D gene (5 bases). The sequencing input was peripheral blood. In DNA form, the CDR3 reads TGTGCCAGTAAGGGGTATGGCTACACCTTC. Translating it yields CASKGYGYTF.